This section outlines one T cell receptor beta chain sequence together with its context. Its target is unknown. A single record per CDR3 protein comes from TCRdb applying MiXCR to the 5' RACE reads. This repertoire shows 250,000 to 350,000 distinct CDR3 sequences, approximately 16% found once; its top ten account for 22%. These data are taken from a study of T-cell memory formation after mild COVID-19. Study-level information: TCR clusters were largely donor specific. General observations from the study: Pre-infection memory harbored some responding clones, suggesting cross-reactive memory joined.

Between the trimmed V and J ends, which lost 6 bases and 6 bases, there was a span of 15 bases. Germline-derived CDR1 and CDR2 are MNHNS and SASEGT. The CDR3 has 14 amino acids. Source material: PBMCs or a T cell subset sorted from them (not recorded which). The source is a man between 18 and 35 years old who had mild COVID-19 (a few samples of this study predate the infection). Cell type and time point are not known. This rearrangement joins TRBV6-1 to TRBJ1-5; no clear D gene. The chain's CDR3 is CASRSSLASQPQHF. The DNA for the CDR3 is TGTGCCAGCAGGAGTTCGTTAGCCTCTCAGCCCCAGCATTTT.